Following are 10 T cell receptor beta chains from one sample sequenced in a study of metastatic and nonmetastatic thyroid tumors. Patients had received no treatment of any kind before thyroid surgery. TCRdb re-clonotyped the PCR reads through MiXCR. The sample lists 7,000 or so clones, over 15% occurring once. Material for sequencing was adjacent normal tissue. The receptors come from a male donor with papillary thyroid cancer or a benign thyroid nodule (not recorded which). Some clones in this sample may be carry-over from other donors' samples.

V gene TRBV20-1 combines with J gene TRBJ2-5; TRBD2 agrees at 8 bases. Germline-derived CDR1 and CDR2 are DFQATT and SNEGSKA (reference sequence). This CDR3 has 12 residues. J was trimmed by 5 bases and V by 6 bases; bases with no gene match: 5. The CDR3 DNA reads TGCAGTGCCACGGGGGGGCGGGAGACCCAGTACTTC. Translating it yields CSATGGRETQYF.

This clone has a handful of counts. This sequence joins TRBV10-3 and TRBJ1-1; TRBD1 matches 9 bases. CDR3 length: 15 amino acids. Germline lookup yields CDR1 ENHRY and CDR2 SYGVKD. The V segment lost 5 bases and the J segment 1 base; nucleotides outside the gene matches: 5. As DNA, the CDR3 is TGTGCCATCAGTAACCCGGGACAGGGGAACACTGAAGCTTTCTTT. The encoded protein is CAISNPGQGNTEAFF.

Within the sample, this clone is medium-sized. The J gene is TRBJ2-1, the V gene TRBV28; 8 bases are shared with TRBD2. V dropped 6 bases and J dropped 0; count of bases not matched to a gene: 4. Germline V lookup: CDR1 MDHEN, CDR2 SYDVKM. The CDR3 sequence is 15 residues long. The CDR3 region has the DNA TGTGCCAGCAGCTCAAGCGGGAGCTCCTACAATGAGCAGTTCTTC. This codes for CASSSSGSSYNEQFF.

The table lists this clone with a few counts. The V and J genes are TRBV6-1 and TRBJ1-1; D unresolved. The CDR3 spans 13 residues. V lost 4 bases, J lost 0 bases, and 6 bases lay in between. Per the germline V gene, CDR1 is MNHNS and CDR2 is SASEGT. In DNA, the CDR3 is TGTGCCAGCAGTGGGGAAATGAACACTGAAGCTTTCTTT. It codes for CASSGEMNTEAFF.

The rearrangement uses TRBV13 and TRBJ2-7; 7 nucleotides match TRBD1. CDR1 and CDR2 (germline): PRHDT, FYEKMQ (reference sequence). The ends lost 4 bases at V and 4 bases at J; junction bases unmatched: 10. The CDR3 has 15 residues. The CDR3 sequence is CASSSRTGRRYEQYF. The CDR3 nucleotides read TGTGCCAGCAGCTCCCGGACAGGCCGGAGGTACGAGCAGTACTTC.

This clone was seen a handful of times. The rearrangement uses TRBV6-1 and TRBJ2-7; D gene uncertain. In germline, CDR1 is MNHNS, CDR2 SASEGT. V was shortened by 6 bases and J by 0 bases, with 3 bases between the two germline ends. The CDR3 is made up of 11 amino acids. For the CDR3, the DNA is TGTGCCAGCAGGAACTCCTACGAGCAGTACGTC. Translating gives CASRNSYEQYV.

V and J are TRBV3-1 and TRBJ2-7; perhaps TRBD2 as D (6 bases). Trimming pared 0 bases from V and 2 bases from J, leaving 11 bases between. The CDR3 length is 15 residues. Germline V gives CDR1 LGHDT, CDR2 YNNKEL (reference sequence). The CDR3 nucleotides are TGTGCCAGCAGCCAAGATCCCGGGGGAGCCTACGAGCAGTACTTC. Amino acids: CASSQDPGGAYEQYF.

In the case of this clone: Germline is not matched at one junction end, which may reflect a read error. The rearrangement joins TRBV4-2 to TRBJ2-3; D perhaps matches TRBD2 (5 bases). CDR3 length: 15 residues. The germline V gene has CDR1 LGHNA and CDR2 YNFKEQ. The CDR3 bases are TGTGCCATCAGCCAAGGAGATCTGGAGGCGGATACGCAGTATTTT. Encoded protein: CAISQGDLEADTQYF.

The V gene is TRBV4-1, the J gene TRBJ1-2, with TRBD1 matching over 8 bases. There are 14 residues in the CDR3. With V trimmed by 4 bases and J by 4 bases, 5 bases remained unmatched. Looked up from germline, CDR1 is MGHRA and CDR2 is YSYEKL. The CDR3: CASSRTGQGYGYTF. The CDR3, as DNA: TGCGCCAGCAGCCGCACTGGACAGGGCTATGGCTACACCTTC.

This clone was recorded a few times. V is TRBV6-1 and J is TRBJ2-7; D possibly corresponds to TRBD1 (6 bases). The CDR3 totals 13 residues. V was pared by 5 bases and J by 0 bases, with 8 bases between. Germline V lookup: CDR1 MNHNS, CDR2 SASEGT. The CDR3 bases are TGTGCCAGCAGTACAGGGAGCTCCTACGAGCAGTACTTC. Its translation is CASSTGSSYEQYF.